The 13 T cell receptor beta chains below were found in one sample sequenced in a study of cytomegalovirus exposure and HLA in healthy donors. The PCR was carried out with 60 Vbeta primers and 13 Jbeta primers. The repertoire was sequenced with immunoSEQ multiplex PCR; TCRdb's copy has only in-frame clones and lacks some. Of about 140,000 clones listed, around 79% are singletons. Sequencing input: PBMCs. These receptors came from a female donor in good health and CMV-seronegative.

This rearrangement joins TRBV6-1 to TRBJ2-5, with 9 bases fitting TRBD1. The DNA matches TRBJ2-7 better at its end, which makes the J call doubtful. The CDR3 length is 14 residues. The germline CDR1 and CDR2 sequences are MNHNS and SASEGT. The CDR3 DNA sequence: TGTGCCAGCACCAGGGACAGGGCACCCTACGAGCAGTACTTC. It is translated as CASTRDRAPYEQYF.

This sequence joins TRBV15 and TRBJ1-2; D uncertain. Germline-derived CDR1 and CDR2 are LNHNV and YYDKDF (reference sequence). The V end lost 1 base, the J end lost 5 bases, and 17 bases lay between the germline ends. The CDR3 covers 16 residues. In DNA form, the CDR3 reads TGTGCCACCAGCAGAGGTGGGAGTGCCAGAGGTTATGGCTACACCTTC. This sequence encodes CATSRGGSARGYGYTF. The full variable domain, in which reference TRBV15 and TRBJ1-2 provide the parts outside the CDR3, is DAMVIQNPRYQVTQFGKPVTLSCSQTLNHNVMYWYQQKSSQAPKLLFHYYDKDFNNEADTPDNFQSRRPNTSFCFLDIRSPGLGDTAMYLCATSRGGSARGYGYTFGSGTRLTVV.

This clone was seen a single time. The rearrangement joins TRBV18 to TRBJ2-7; 9 bases align to TRBD2. The V segment lost 3 bases and the J segment 2 bases; nucleotides outside the gene matches: 5. The CDR3 is 15 amino acids. Per germline, CDR1 KGHSH and CDR2 LQKENI. For the CDR3, the DNA is TGTGCCAGCTCACCTGGGGCTAGCGGGACCTACGAGCAGTACTTC. This translates into CASSPGASGTYEQYF.

This clone has a handful of counts. The chain links TRBV4-3 to TRBJ1-2; 7 bases map to TRBD1. With 3 bases clipped from V and 4 bases from J, the junction kept 11 bases outside the gene matches. This CDR3 comprises 16 residues. Germline V gives CDR1 LGHNA, CDR2 YSLEER. DNA of the CDR3: TGCGCCAGCAGCCAGAACGGACAGGCGTCTAGCTATGGCTACACCTTC. Protein sequence: CASSQNGQASSYGYTF.

The chain links TRBV11-3 to TRBJ1-1; D gene ambiguous. V was cut by 0 bases and J by 2 bases, with 4 bases left in between. Per the germline V gene, CDR1 is SGHNT and CDR2 is YENEEA. The CDR3 is 13 residues long. CDR3 protein: CASSLEANTEAFF. In nucleotides, the CDR3 is TGTGCCAGCAGCTTAGAAGCAAACACTGAAGCTTTCTTT.

The rearrangement links TRBV28 to TRBJ1-5, with unresolved D. This CDR3 contains 14 residues. Trimming stripped 5 bases from V and 2 bases from J, with 10 bases between. The V gene's germline CDR1 is MDHEN and CDR2 SYDVKM. CDR3 DNA sequence: TGTGCCAGCAGTACTCGGAGGGGCAATCAGCCCCAGCATTTT. Its protein product is CASSTRRGNQPQHF.

This chain joins TRBV7-6 and TRBJ2-1, with D perhaps matching TRBD2 (6 bases). CDR3 length: 18 amino acids. Germline V gene sequence: CDR1 SGHVS, CDR2 FNYEAQ. V lost 0 bases and J lost 3, with 18 bases in between. The CDR3 region is CASSLARGDQRFYNEQFF. CDR3 bases: TGTGCCAGCAGCTTAGCGCGGGGTGACCAAAGATTCTACAATGAGCAGTTCTTC. The full variable domain, its missing parts supplied by reference TRBV7-6 and TRBJ2-1, is GAGVSQSPRYKVTKRGQDVALRCDPISGHVSLYWYRQALGQGPEFLTYFNYEAQQDKSGLPNDRFSAERPEGSISTLTIQRTEQRDSAMYRCASSLARGDQRFYNEQFFGPGTRLTVL.

The chain couples TRBV25-1 to TRBJ1-1; maybe TRBD1 (6 bases). Germline lookup yields CDR1 MGHDK and CDR2 SYGVNS. Trimming pared 4 bases from V and 4 bases from J, leaving 13 bases between. The CDR3 consists of 14 residues. The CDR3 spells CASSVGQGSTEAFF. The CDR3 coding sequence is TGTGCCAGCAGTGTGGGCCAGGGGAGCACTGAAGCTTTCTTT.

This chain connects TRBV7-6 to TRBJ2-3, with 14 bases lining up with TRBD2. After removal of 1 base from V and 5 bases from J, the junction contained 2 bases not matched to a gene. From germline, CDR1 is SGHVS and CDR2 FNYEAQ. The CDR3 has 16 residues. The CDR3 DNA reads as TGTGCCAGCAGCTTAGTGGGGACTAGCGGGGGAGATACGCAGTATTTT. Its translation is CASSLVGTSGGDTQYF.

This chain links TRBV7-2 with TRBJ2-7, with 8 nucleotides matching TRBD2. The germline V gene encodes CDR1 SGHTA and CDR2 FQGNSA. This CDR3 is built from 14 residues. The V segment lost 5 bases and the J segment 6 bases; nucleotides outside the gene matches: 9. The CDR3 region has the DNA TGTGCCAGCAGCCTAGGACTAGCCGGAGTCGAGCAGTACTTC. Translating it yields CASSLGLAGVEQYF.

The chain couples TRBV29-1 to TRBJ2-6; D might be TRBD1 (5 bases). The germline V gene has CDR1 SQVTM and CDR2 ANQGSEA. CDR3 length: 13 residues. V was pared by 4 bases and J by 3 bases, with 7 bases between. CDR3 residues: CSVAGYGANVLTF. CDR3 in DNA: TGCAGCGTTGCAGGGTATGGGGCCAACGTCCTGACTTTC.

The rearrangement links TRBV4-1 to TRBJ2-3; possible D gene TRBD2, 6 bases. The CDR3 is 17 residues long. Looked up from germline, CDR1 is MGHRA and CDR2 is YSYEKL. With 0 bases removed from V and 4 bases from J, the gap between germline ends came to 17 bases. This CDR3 is CASSQDMWDSGADTQYF. The CDR3 DNA reads TGCGCCAGCAGCCAAGATATGTGGGACTCCGGCGCAGATACGCAGTATTTT.

The rearrangement uses TRBV30 and TRBJ1-2; no clear D. The CDR3 has 13 amino acids. Germline V gene lookup returns CDR1 GTSNPN and CDR2 SVGIG (reference sequence). Trimming pared 0 bases from V and 8 bases from J, leaving 13 bases between. The CDR3 loop is CAWSVQSVGGYTF. Here the CDR3 DNA reads TGTGCCTGGAGTGTACAGTCTGTTGGGGGCTACACCTTC.